A selection of T cell receptor beta chains follows, all from one sample in a study of OX40 agonist ivuxolimab in advanced cancers. Data came from immunoSEQ multiplex PCR; TCRdb stores just in-frame clones and leaves some out. The table includes some 19,000 clones, under 70% detected once. This material consisted of CD4+ or CD8+ T cells sorted from blood, taken in a trial of the OX40 agonist ivuxolimab. These receptors were taken from an adult with an advanced solid tumor such as melanoma, head and neck, liver or kidney cancer. The CDR3 runs from the conserved cysteine through the conserved F or W. Some rows have no size entry. The others give once, few or many, or a class for an expanded clone.

>once|TRBJ2-1|TRBV7-9
CASSPVQLYNEQFF
>.|TRBJ2-3|TRBV7-9
CASSSPISGGTSTDTQYF
>.|TRBJ2-2|TRBV5-4
CASSWGTGELFF
>.|TRBJ2-7|TRBV7-8
CASSLARAGGPYEQYF
>.|TRBJ2-7|TRBV27
CASSPDPNVLSYEQYF
>.|TRBJ1-2|TRBV27
CASSSRLGAGDGYTF
>.|TRBJ2-4|TRBV7-9
CASKVSGKNIQYF
>.|TRBJ2-7|TRBV14
CASSQDGSGGASEQYF
>few|TRBJ2-2|TRBV10-3
CAISILAEFTGELFF
>.|TRBJ2-1|TRBV6-5
CASSYNGWGNEQFF
>.|TRBJ1-1|TRBV6-6
CASSYGPWRNTEAFF
>.|TRBJ1-4|TRBV6-5
CASSRGDEKLFF
>.|TRBJ2-1|TRBV6-6
CASRDSGDVYNEQFF